The clone carrying this T cell receptor beta chain was found many times. Its antigen is not known. This record comes from a study of spatial heterogeneity in lung cancer. About the study: Follow-up PBMC specimens underwent sequencing when available; their median timing was around 2 years after resection.

Unique molecular identifiers tagged every individual TCR cDNA molecule. TCRdb reprocessed the 5' RACE reads with MiXCR, giving one entry per CDR3 protein. The table includes roughly 70,000 distinct CDR3 sequences, approximately 8.9% detected once. Time point in this sample: blood at routine non-recurrence follow-up after resection. The study's findings and limits: Among blood samples, ubiquitous expanded tumor TCRs appeared more at resection than at follow-up.

The CDR3 consists of 12 residues. The germline V and J ends were trimmed by 3 bases and 3 bases, with 6 bases remaining between them. This clonotype was obtained from a female donor with early-stage non-small cell lung cancer. This specimen was PBMCs, taken at follow-up. The rearrangement links TRBV12-3 or TRBV12-4 to TRBJ2-7; D ambiguous. CDR3 residues: CASSLGNYEQYF. The DNA of the CDR3 is TGTGCCAGCAGTTTGGGCAACTACGAGCAGTACTTC.